This entry lists 17 T cell receptor beta chains sequenced from one sample in a study of shared clonotypes between healthy human individuals. Here immunoSEQ multiplex PCR was the method, and the copy in TCRdb shows in-frame clones only, minus some. Of around 1,900,000 clones in the sample, roughly 93% were seen once. Naivety among CD8 cells was defined by CD45RO negativity and positive CCR7 selection, thereby excluding terminally differentiated effector memory CD45RA+ cells. Sequenced: naive CD8+ T cells from PBMCs. The receptors were sampled from a man aged 18 to 29 in good health. Some clones in this sample may be carry-over from other donors' samples.

The gene calls are TRBV4-1 and TRBJ2-3, with TRBD2 matching over 8 bases. Per germline, CDR1 MGHRA and CDR2 YSYEKL. After removal of 2 bases from V and 4 bases from J, the junction contained 5 bases not matched to a gene. There are 15 residues in the CDR3. The CDR3: CASSQFSGRADTQYF. The CDR3 bases are TGCGCCAGCAGCCAATTTTCCGGGAGGGCAGATACGCAGTATTTT.

The chain combines TRBV7-9 with TRBJ2-1; 12 positions match TRBD2. V dropped 5 bases and J dropped 8; count of bases not matched to a gene: 13. The CDR3 spans 17 residues. CDR1 and CDR2 (germline): SEHNR, FQNEAQ (reference sequence). The CDR3 is CASSPHPGLAGRDEQFF. The CDR3, as DNA: TGTGCCAGCAGCCCCCACCCGGGACTAGCGGGTAGGGATGAGCAGTTCTTC.

In its sample, this clone was seen once. V gene TRBV29-1 combines with J gene TRBJ1-1; 9 positions match TRBD1. V shed 3 bases and J 7 bases; nucleotides not matched to a gene: 9. The CDR3 has 14 residues. Germline loops: CDR1 SQVTM, CDR2 ANQGSEA. The CDR3 nucleotides are TGCAGCGTTGAGGAGGACAGGGGAGACCTTGAAGCTTTCTTT. This gives the protein CSVEEDRGDLEAFF.

The rearrangement uses TRBV27 and TRBJ2-7; D is possibly TRBD1 (6 bases). Germline CDR1 and CDR2: MNHEY and SMNVEV (reference sequence). CDR3 length: 16 amino acids. The ends were cut back, 6 bases at V and 1 base at J, with 19 bases in the middle. CDR3 residues: CASSKQGFWPSYEQYF. The DNA for the CDR3 is TGTGCCAGCAGCAAACAGGGATTTTGGCCATCCTACGAGCAGTACTTC.

The chain uses TRBV28 and TRBJ2-1; D not certain. Trimming stripped 6 bases from V and 0 bases from J, with 12 bases between. CDR1 and CDR2 (germline): MDHEN, SYDVKM. The CDR3 runs to 15 residues. CDR3 DNA: TGTGCCAGCAGCTCCAGCCAGAGCTCCTACAATGAGCAGTTCTTC. Translation: CASSSSQSSYNEQFF.

The chain links TRBV5-6 to TRBJ1-5; D is possibly TRBD1 (6 bases). CDR1 is SGHDT and CDR2 is YYEEEE in the germline V gene. Trimming took off 3 bases at V and 1 base at J, with 14 bases between the two ends. This CDR3 has 16 amino acids. As DNA, the CDR3 is TGTGCCAGCAGCTCTTCAGGGGACCACAGCAATCAGCCCCAGCATTTT. Translated: CASSSSGDHSNQPQHF.

The rearrangement uses TRBV27 and TRBJ2-7; TRBD1 might be the D (5 bases). The ends were cut back, 6 bases at V and 0 bases at J, with 12 bases in the middle. The germline CDR1 and CDR2 sequences are MNHEY and SMNVEV (reference sequence). The CDR3 spans 14 residues. CDR3 region: CASSRKGYSYEQYF. CDR3 nucleotides: TGTGCCAGCAGCCGTAAGGGGTACTCCTACGAGCAGTACTTC.

The rearrangement joins TRBV5-1 to TRBJ2-7; the D gene could be TRBD1 or TRBD2 (6 bases each). Germline CDR1 and CDR2: SGHRS and YFSETQ. The CDR3 extends over 12 amino acids. V shed 6 bases and J shed 4 bases, with 11 bases lying between them. CDR3 in amino acids: CASNGGGYEQYF. The DNA for the CDR3 is TGCGCCAGCAACGGGGGCGGGTACGAGCAGTACTTC.

About this clone itself: This specimen includes other DNA sequences encoding the same CDR3. The V and J genes are TRBV27 and TRBJ2-7; D perhaps matches TRBD2 (6 bases). Germline CDR1 is MNHEY and CDR2 is SMNVEV (reference sequence). The CDR3 spans 13 residues. V shed 3 bases and J shed 1 base, with 7 bases lying between them. CDR3 in amino acids: CASSLGLSYEQYF. The DNA of the CDR3 is TGTGCCAGCAGTTTGGGACTTTCCTACGAGCAGTACTTC.

This sequence joins TRBV10-2 and TRBJ1-3; D is unclear. Trimming pared 4 bases from V and 4 bases from J, leaving 14 bases between. This CDR3 is built from 15 residues. CDR1 and CDR2 from the germline V gene are WSHSY and SAAADI. The CDR3 sequence is CASSATPDGGNTIYF. In DNA, the CDR3 is TGCGCCAGCAGTGCAACGCCCGACGGCGGAAACACCATATATTTT.

V gene TRBV27 combines with J gene TRBJ2-7; perhaps TRBD1 as D (6 bases). Trimming stripped 3 bases from V and 6 bases from J, with 15 bases between. CDR1 and CDR2 (germline): MNHEY, SMNVEV (reference sequence). The length of the CDR3 is 14 residues. The CDR3 nucleotides are TGTGCCAGCAGTTTGCAGGGGAATCCTGGCGAGCAGTACTTC. Translating it yields CASSLQGNPGEQYF.

This rearrangement joins TRBV28 to TRBJ1-5; no clear D. Between the trimmed V and J ends, which lost 3 bases and 2 bases, there was a span of 11 bases. The length of the CDR3 is 15 residues. Looked up from germline, CDR1 is MDHEN and CDR2 is SYDVKM. The CDR3 spells CASSFPGSGNQPQHF. CDR3 in DNA: TGTGCCAGCAGTTTCCCGGGGAGTGGCAATCAGCCCCAGCATTTT.

The gene calls are TRBV11-2 and TRBJ2-3; 12 bases align to TRBD2. V gave up 3 bases and J gave up 2 bases; unmatched junction bases: 9. Germline V gene sequence: CDR1 SGHAT, CDR2 FQNNGV. The CDR3 contains 18 residues. DNA of the CDR3: TGTGCCAGCAGCTTTCCCAAAGGACTAGCGGGGACCACAGATACGCAGTATTTT. Encoded protein: CASSFPKGLAGTTDTQYF.

As for this clone: Other DNA variants within this sample encode the same CDR3. This sequence joins TRBV28 and TRBJ2-7, with D perhaps TRBD2 (6 bases). The CDR3 runs to 11 residues. V was shortened by 8 bases and J by 1 base, with 6 bases between the two germline ends. Per germline, CDR1 MDHEN and CDR2 SYDVKM. Here the CDR3 DNA reads TGTGCCAGCGGGGGGTCCTACGAGCAGTACTTC. Its translation is CASGGSYEQYF. Full variable domain (remainder filled in from reference TRBV28 and TRBJ2-7): DVKVTQSSRYLVKRTGEKVFLECVQDMDHENMFWYRQDPGLGLRLIYFSYDVKMKEKGDIPEGYSVSREKKERFSLILESASTNQTSMYLCASGGSYEQYFGPGTRLTVT.

This sequence joins TRBV5-4 and TRBJ2-3, with D possibly being TRBD2 (5 bases). CDR3 length: 15 residues. Per germline, CDR1 SGHNT and CDR2 YYREEE (reference sequence). V was trimmed by 0 bases and J by 1 base, leaving 9 bases between them. The CDR3 is CASSLDGAGTDTQYF. For the CDR3, the DNA is TGTGCCAGCAGCTTGGATGGAGCGGGCACAGATACGCAGTATTTT.

The J gene is TRBJ2-1, the V gene TRBV19, with no clear D. The V end was cut by 5 bases, the J end by 7 bases, with 18 bases between. The CDR3 runs 15 residues. Germline V gives CDR1 LNHDA, CDR2 SQIVND (reference sequence). CDR3 loop: CASSPAPPYKNEQFF. CDR3 DNA sequence: TGTGCCAGTAGTCCAGCGCCTCCGTATAAGAATGAGCAGTTCTTC.

This sequence joins TRBV6-5 and TRBJ1-1; D uncertain. This CDR3 has 10 residues. The germline V and J ends were trimmed by 6 bases and 5 bases, with 4 bases remaining between them. The germline CDR1 and CDR2 sequences are MNHEY and SVGAGI. The CDR3 protein is CASSETEAFF. The DNA for the CDR3 is TGTGCCAGCAGCGAAACTGAAGCTTTCTTT.